What follows describes a single TCR beta chain. The entry originates in a study of control samples from healthy donors and cancer patients. The method was immunoSEQ multiplex PCR; TCRdb's version includes in-frame clones alone and lacks a portion of them. The top ten hold around 2.4% of the sample, which has 160,000 or so clones, more than 85% seen once. Trimming left V 6 bases short and J 0 bases short, with 8 bases between. The length of the CDR3 is 14 residues. Per germline, CDR1 WSHSY and CDR2 SAAADI. Sequences were obtained from blood. The clonotype comes from a man aged 45 to 65 in good health. The chain combines TRBV10-2 with TRBJ2-2; D is perhaps TRBD2 (6 bases). CDR3 coding DNA: TGCGCCAGCAGAGTAGCGGCGAACACCGGGGAGCTGTTTTTT. The encoded protein is CASRVAANTGELFF.